The 10 T cell receptor beta chains given below trace back to one sample, sequenced in a study of OX40 agonist ivuxolimab in advanced cancers. Only in-frame clones appear in the TCRdb table, and some are missing; sequencing was by immunoSEQ multiplex PCR. This table holds more than 80,000 clones, about 90% found once. The sample in question was CD4+ or CD8+ T cells sorted from blood, obtained in a trial of the OX40 agonist ivuxolimab. These receptors originate from an adult with an advanced solid tumor such as melanoma, head and neck, liver or kidney cancer.

V gene TRBV4-2 combines with J gene TRBJ2-7, with TRBD1 matching over 12 bases. CDR1 LGHNA and CDR2 YNFKEQ come from the germline V gene. The CDR3 extends over 16 amino acids. Losses at the gene ends were 5 bases for V and 6 bases for J; bases not matched to a gene: 11. The CDR3 DNA sequence: TGTGCCAGCAGCAAAATACCCGGGACAGGGGGCCTCGAGCAGTACTTC. It yields the protein CASSKIPGTGGLEQYF.

The gene calls are TRBV5-8 and TRBJ1-2; tentatively, D is TRBD1 (6 bases). V lost 4 bases and J lost 0, with 13 bases in between. The CDR3 extends over 15 amino acids. The germline CDR1 and CDR2 sequences are SGHTS and YDEGEE. The CDR3 coding sequence is TGTGCCAGCAGCGCCCGGGACAAGACTAACTATGGCTACACCTTC. It encodes CASSARDKTNYGYTF.

This clone was detected once. This chain's CDR3 is CASRINRDRVASRLFF. The CDR3 DNA reads as TGTGCCAGCAGGATAAACCGGGACAGGGTCGCGTCCCGACTGTTTTTT. The V gene is TRBV6-6, the J gene TRBJ1-4; TRBD1 agrees at 9 bases. CDR1 and CDR2 (germline): MNHNY, SVGAGI (reference sequence). J lost 13 bases, V lost 6 bases, and 18 bases had no gene match. The CDR3 totals 16 residues.

The J gene is TRBJ2-5, the V gene TRBV5-5, with D possibly TRBD1 on 5 matching bases. CDR1 is SGHKS and CDR2 is YYEKEE in the germline V gene (reference sequence). The CDR3 has 17 amino acids. Between the trimmed V and J ends, which lost 0 bases and 2 bases, there was a span of 17 bases. The CDR3 nucleotides are TGTGCCAGCAGCTTGGCCAGTCTTGCAGGGCTTCAAGAGACCCAGTACTTC. Its translation: CASSLASLAGLQETQYF.

CDR3 in amino acids: CASSLGLTGVRTDTQYF. DNA for the CDR3: TGCGCCAGCAGCTTGGGATTGACGGGGGTACGCACAGATACGCAGTATTTT. The chain combines TRBV5-1 with TRBJ2-3, with D possibly matching TRBD2 (6 bases). V gave up 0 bases and J gave up 1 base, with 15 bases separating them. There are 17 residues in the CDR3. Germline V CDR1 and CDR2: SGHRS, YFSETQ.

This chain joins TRBV19 and TRBJ2-7; TRBD1 matches 9 bases. The CDR3 is made up of 14 amino acids. J gave up 6 bases and V 7 bases, and 10 bases lay outside the gene matches. Germline-derived CDR1 and CDR2 are LNHDA and SQIVND (reference sequence). The CDR3 region is CASNRGQGPSEQYF. The CDR3 nucleotides are TGTGCCAGTAATCGGGGACAGGGCCCCTCCGAGCAGTACTTC.

This sequence joins TRBV2 and TRBJ2-2, with 7 bases matching TRBD2. The CDR3 runs 15 residues. The germline CDR1 and CDR2 sequences are SNHLY and FYNNEI. The V segment lost 6 bases and the J segment 7 bases; nucleotides outside the gene matches: 11. The CDR3, as DNA: TGTGCCAGCAGGGCGGTGGGAGGGCCGGTCGGGGAGCTGTTTTTT. Its protein is CASRAVGGPVGELFF. Variable domain in full (rest from reference TRBV2 and TRBJ2-2): EPEVTQTPSHQVTQMGQEVILRCVPISNHLYFYWYRQILGQKVEFLVSFYNNEISEKSEIFDDQFSVERPDGSNFTLKIRSTKLEDSAMYFCASRAVGGPVGELFFGEGSRLTVL.

V and J are TRBV30 and TRBJ2-7; weak D call: TRBD1 (5 bases). CDR3 length: 14 residues. CDR1 is GTSNPN, CDR2 SVGIG, per germline (reference sequence). The ends were cut back, 4 bases at V and 0 bases at J, with 13 bases in the middle. In DNA form, the CDR3 reads TGTGCCTGGAAATCACAGGCGAGCTCCTACGAGCAGTACTTC. Amino acid sequence: CAWKSQASSYEQYF. Variable domain in full (rest from reference TRBV30 and TRBJ2-7): SQTIHQWPATLVQPVGSPLSLECTVEGTSNPNLYWYRQAAGRGLQLLFYSVGIGQISSEVPQNLSASRPQDRQFILSSKKLLLSDSGFYLCAWKSQASSYEQYFGPGTRLTVT.

The sample holds one count of this clone. In DNA form, the CDR3 reads TGTGCCAGCACCAGACCGGGACTAGCGGGAGACACCGGGGAGCTGTTTTTT. This translates into CASTRPGLAGDTGELFF. The chain combines TRBV27 with TRBJ2-2, with 14 bases aligning to TRBD2. The CDR3 is 17 residues long. Unmatched junction bases numbered 7, after V lost 7 bases and J lost 3 bases. From germline, CDR1 is MNHEY and CDR2 SMNVEV (reference sequence).

This clone appeared once. The chain links TRBV30 to TRBJ1-5; D gene unclear. Trimming removed 3 bases from V and 4 bases from J, with 13 bases in between. Germline lookup yields CDR1 GTSNPN and CDR2 SVGIG (reference sequence). This CDR3 spans 14 amino acids. The CDR3 nucleotides read TGTGCCTGGAGCTTGATTACAGCGAATCAGCCCCAGCATTTT. Translating gives CAWSLITANQPQHF.